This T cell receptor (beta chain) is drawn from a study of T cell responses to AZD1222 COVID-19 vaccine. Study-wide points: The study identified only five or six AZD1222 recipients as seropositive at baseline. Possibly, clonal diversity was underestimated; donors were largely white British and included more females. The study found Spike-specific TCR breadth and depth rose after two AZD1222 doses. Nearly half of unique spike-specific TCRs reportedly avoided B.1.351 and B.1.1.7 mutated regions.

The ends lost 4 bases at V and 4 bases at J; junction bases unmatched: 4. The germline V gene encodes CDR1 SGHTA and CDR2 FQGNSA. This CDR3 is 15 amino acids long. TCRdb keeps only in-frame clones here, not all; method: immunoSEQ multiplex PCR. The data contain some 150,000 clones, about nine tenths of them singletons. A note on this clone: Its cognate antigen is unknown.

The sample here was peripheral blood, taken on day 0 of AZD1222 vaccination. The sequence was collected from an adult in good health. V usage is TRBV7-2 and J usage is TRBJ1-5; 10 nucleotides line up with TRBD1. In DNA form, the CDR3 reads TGTGCCAGCAGCTCGGGACAGGGGTTGAATCAGCCCCAGCATTTT. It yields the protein CASSSGQGLNQPQHF.